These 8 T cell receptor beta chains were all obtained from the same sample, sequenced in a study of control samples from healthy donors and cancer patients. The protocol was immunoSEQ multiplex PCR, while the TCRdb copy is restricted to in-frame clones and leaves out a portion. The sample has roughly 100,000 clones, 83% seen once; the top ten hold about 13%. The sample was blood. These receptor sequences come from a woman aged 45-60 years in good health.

The CDR3, as DNA: TGTGCCAGCAGCGACGACACCGGGGAGCTGTTTTTT. It yields the protein CASSDDTGELFF. The chain links TRBV7-3 to TRBJ2-2; no clear D gene. This CDR3 is 12 amino acids long. The germline V and J ends were trimmed by 5 bases and 3 bases, with 4 bases remaining between them. Germline lookup yields CDR1 SGHTA and CDR2 FQGTGA.

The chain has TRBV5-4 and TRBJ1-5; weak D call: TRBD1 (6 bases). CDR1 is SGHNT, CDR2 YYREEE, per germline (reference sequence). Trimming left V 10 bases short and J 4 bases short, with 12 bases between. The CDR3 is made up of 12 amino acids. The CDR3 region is CAFGQPNQPQHF. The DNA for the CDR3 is TGTGCCTTCGGACAGCCGAATCAGCCCCAGCATTTT.

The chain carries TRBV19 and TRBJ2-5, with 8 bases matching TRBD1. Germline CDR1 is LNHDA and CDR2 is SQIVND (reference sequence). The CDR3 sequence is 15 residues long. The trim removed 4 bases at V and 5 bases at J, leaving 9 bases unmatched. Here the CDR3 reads CASSTVAGGGETQYF. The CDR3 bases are TGTGCCAGTAGTACGGTGGCAGGGGGCGGGGAGACCCAGTACTTC.

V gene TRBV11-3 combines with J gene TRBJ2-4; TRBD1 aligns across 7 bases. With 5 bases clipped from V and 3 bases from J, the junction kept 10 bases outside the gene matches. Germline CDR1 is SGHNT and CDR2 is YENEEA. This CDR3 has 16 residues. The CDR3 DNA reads TGTGCCAGCAGCCAGCGACAGGGATACTACAAAAACATTCAGTACTTC. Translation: CASSQRQGYYKNIQYF.

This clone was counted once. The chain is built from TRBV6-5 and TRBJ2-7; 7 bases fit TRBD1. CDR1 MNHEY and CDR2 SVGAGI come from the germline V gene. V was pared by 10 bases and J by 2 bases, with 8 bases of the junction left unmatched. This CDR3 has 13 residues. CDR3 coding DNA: TGTGCCACCATCGGGACAGAGACCTACGAGCAGTACTTC. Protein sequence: CATIGTETYEQYF.

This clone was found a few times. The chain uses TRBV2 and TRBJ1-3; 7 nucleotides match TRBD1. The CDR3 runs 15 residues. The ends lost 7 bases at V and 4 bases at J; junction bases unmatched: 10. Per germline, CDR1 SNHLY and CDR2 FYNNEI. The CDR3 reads CASKYRGRTGNTIYF. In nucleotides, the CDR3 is TGTGCCAGCAAATACAGGGGAAGGACAGGAAACACCATATATTTT.

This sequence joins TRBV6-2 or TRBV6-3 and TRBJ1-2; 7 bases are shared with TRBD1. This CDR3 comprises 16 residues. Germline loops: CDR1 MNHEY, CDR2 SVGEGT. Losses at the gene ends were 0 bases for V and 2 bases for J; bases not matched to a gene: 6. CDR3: CASSYSSGTANYGYTF. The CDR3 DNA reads TGTGCCAGCAGTTACTCTTCCGGGACAGCCAACTATGGCTACACCTTC.

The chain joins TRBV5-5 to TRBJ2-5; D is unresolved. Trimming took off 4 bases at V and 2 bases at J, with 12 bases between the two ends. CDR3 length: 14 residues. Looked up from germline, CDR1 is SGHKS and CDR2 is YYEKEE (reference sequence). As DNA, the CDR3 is TGTGCCAGCAGCGAACCCCTAAGTCAAGAGACCCAGTACTTC. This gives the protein CASSEPLSQETQYF.